These T cell receptor beta chains were read from a single sample in a study of CD8 T cells in Susac syndrome. TCRdb re-analysed the immunoSEQ multiplex PCR reads in MiXCR, keeping a single row per CDR3 protein. The sample comprises approximately 160,000 distinct CDR3 sequences, 93% of which are singletons, and approximately 0.094% rests with the top ten. The sample was CD4+ T cells from PBMCs. All receptors come from a human donor with multiple sclerosis. CDR3s include the opening cysteine and the closing phenylalanine or tryptophan. The D gene is left open where the match is weak. Clone size is stated in some rows and not others, as once, few, many or a class when expanded.

cdr3_length,j_call,v_call,d_call,clone_size,cdr3_nt,cdr3_aa
15,TRBJ1-4,TRBV28,TRBD1,-,TGTGCCAGCGGCCCGTACAGGGGGACTCGGGAAAAACTGTTTTTT,CASGPYRGTREKLFF
16,TRBJ1-5,TRBV18,-,-,TGTGCCAGCTCACTACCCCAAGGGACGGGCGATGGGTCCCAGCATTTT,CASSLPQGTGDGSQHF
16,TRBJ2-1,TRBV4-1,-,-,TGCGCCAGCAGCCAAGTTCCCCAGCAGGCATACAATGAGCAGTTCTTC,CASSQVPQQAYNEQFF
14,TRBJ1-5,TRBV18,-,-,TGTGCCAGCTCACCGCAGGGTCCCAATCAGCCCCAGCATTTT,CASSPQGPNQPQHF
18,TRBJ2-2,TRBV5-1,-,-,TGCGCCAGCAGCTTGGTGATTAGTGGGCCCCCGGACACCGGGGAGCTGTTTTTT,CASSLVISGPPDTGELFF
15,TRBJ1-5,TRBV10-3,TRBD1,-,TGTGCCATCAGATCGTCCGACAGGGGGGGGCAGCCCCAGCATTTT,CAIRSSDRGGQPQHF
11,TRBJ1-1,TRBV5-1,-,-,TGCGCCAGCAGGGGCGACACTGAAGCTTTCTTT,CASRGDTEAFF
14,TRBJ2-7,TRBV28,-,-,TGTGCCAGCAGCCCACAGGTTTTCTCCTACGAGCAGTACTTC,CASSPQVFSYEQYF
15,TRBJ2-7,TRBV6-5,TRBD1,-,TGTGCCAGCAGTTACGGGACAGGGGGCTTGCACGAGCAGTACTTC,CASSYGTGGLHEQYF
11,TRBJ2-2,TRBV19,-,-,TGTGCCAGCCGACGGGCCGGGGAGCTGTTTTTT,CASRRAGELFF
15,TRBJ2-5,TRBV2,-,-,TGTGCCAGCAGTGATCAACTGGGGCTACAAGAGACCCAGTACTTC,CASSDQLGLQETQYF
12,TRBJ2-3,TRBV19,TRBD2,few,TGTGCCAGTAGTATGCGGGAGGATACGCAGTATTTT,CASSMREDTQYF
12,TRBJ1-1,TRBV3-1,-,-,TGTGCCAGCAGCTCACAATCCATGGGAGCTTTCTTT,CASSSQSMGAFF
13,TRBJ1-5,TRBV30,-,-,TGTGCCTGGAGTACTACAGGGAACCAGCCCCAGCATTTT,CAWSTTGNQPQHF
12,TRBJ1-5,TRBV10-2,-,-,TGCGCCAGCAGTGAGAAGGATCAGCCCCAGCATTTT,CASSEKDQPQHF
16,TRBJ2-7,TRBV14,-,-,TGTGCCAGCAGCCAAGGAAGAGGCGGACAGAGGGACGAGCAGTACTTC,CASSQGRGGQRDEQYF